Each of the 3 T cell receptor beta chains below was sequenced from the same sample in a study of regulatory and conventional T cells in breast cancer. MiXCR was run by TCRdb on the PCR reads, yielding one entry per CDR3 protein. The sample carries 1,000 to 1,500 distinct CDR3 sequences, around 82% recorded once. Sequencing was done on a sample of regulatory T cells from blood. The receptor set was obtained from a male donor in good health.

CDR3 protein: CASSLEWGNDEQYF. The CDR3, as DNA: TGTGCCAGCAGCTTAGAATGGGGGAATGACGAGCAGTACTTC. The chain couples TRBV11-2 to TRBJ2-7, with D perhaps matching TRBD1 or TRBD2 (5 bases each). CDR3 length: 14 amino acids. V lost 0 bases and J 5 bases, leaving 11 bases between the germline ends. Germline CDR1 SGHAT, CDR2 FQNNGV.

This chain links TRBV12-3 or TRBV12-4 with TRBJ2-3; D ambiguous. The V gene lost 5 bases and the J gene lost 4 bases, with 4 bases spanning the gap. The CDR3 runs 11 residues. For the CDR3, the DNA is TGTGCCAGCAGTCCCGCAGATACGCAGTATTTT. Translated, it gives CASSPADTQYF.

This clonotype occurred a few times. The rearrangement joins TRBV29-1 to TRBJ1-5; 9 bases line up with TRBD1. Unmatched junction bases numbered 3, after V lost 4 bases and J lost 5 bases. Per the germline V gene, CDR1 is SQVTM and CDR2 is ANQGSEA. There are 13 residues in the CDR3. CDR3 coding DNA: TGCAGCGTTGCACAGGGGGCGGATCAGCCCCAGCATTTT. This encodes CSVAQGADQPQHF.